This T cell receptor beta chain was observed in a study of shared clonotypes between healthy human individuals (TCRdb year 2020). In terms of the full investigation: The cohort comprised a couple of women and a few men aged 18 to 49 years. Per donor, three plates each were used for CD4 naive and CD4 memory, two for CD8 naive, and one for CD8 memory. To estimate repertoire size and how much clonotype sharing occurs between individuals, the study deeply sequenced the blood TCR repertoires of a handful of healthy adults. Different laboratories and diverse techniques were used to prepare libraries and sequence TCR repertoires, to increase sequencing depth and limit assay-specific biases. Between about 0.9 and 8.9 billion PBMCs per donor were obtained by leukapheresis.

Donors were healthy HIV-negative adults with no recently reported acute infections or vaccinations. Every donor was a Caucasian adult residing in Nashville, Tennessee, USA. CD4+ T cells were enriched by magnetic negative selection; naive cells were then positively selected on CD45RA, and the negative fraction formed the memory subset. Blood was obtained by leukapheresis, after which PBMCs were separated by Ficoll-Histopaque density gradient centrifugation and cryopreserved in liquid nitrogen vapor phase. Purity and quantity of every magnetically sorted T cell population were checked by analytical flow cytometry. From each sorted fraction, genomic DNA was isolated and quantified by UV absorbance on a Nanodrop 2000c. Of note for this clone: Its antigen has not been determined. Base qualities are not provided; no much larger clone lies one nucleotide away.

Using the deep immunoSEQ assay, multiplex PCR amplified TCR CDR3 regions from genomic DNA. Extracted genomic DNA from each cell subset was distributed evenly across all wells of several immunoSEQ 96-well plates, and each plate was treated as a replicate. For sorted subsets, around 0.2 ug of genomic DNA, equivalent to roughly 33,000 T cell genomes, went into each replicate PCR. The purified libraries were quantified using a Qubit 3.0 fluorometer, sized with a Bioanalyzer 2100, and then quantified again using the KAPA Library Quantification kit. Each immunoSEQ 96-well plate was sequenced on its own single-read 150-cycle Illumina NextSeq 550 flow cell. The published analysis was carried out like this. Because the immunoSEQ output included only junctional sequences and no quality scores, the filtering could not be the same as the filtering used for full-length reads. To assign V/J genes and CDR3, sequences were annotated using PyIR, a Python wrapper for IgBLAST v1.9, with IMGT germline references. Reads were filtered out if the reads had weak V/J assignments (E-value above 1e-6), no CDR3, stop codons, out-of-frame junctions, or ambiguous translated residues. V3J clonotypes were defined by identical inferred V gene, J gene, and CDR3 amino acid sequence. Percentage overlap between repertoires was computed as shared unique clonotypes divided by the size of the smaller repertoire. RTK rarefaction, the Chao1 estimator, and Recon v2.1 estimates of unobserved clonotypes were used to assess repertoire richness. Generation probabilities for all TCRbeta clonotypes obtained by the gDNA method from a handful of donors were computed using OLGA. The table comes from immuneACCESS by way of TCRdb, which keeps in-frame sequences with V and J called. Part of the clones is missing from these tables; in studies checked, under half for an unresolved V gene and the rest for unknown reasons. Clone size and the V and J calls come from that table; the DNA yielded D and trimming. For this sample the table gives roughly 2,500,000 clones, of which over 85% were detected only once. The ten largest make up about 0.38% of the sample.

The study at large found these results: Compared with non-shared clonotypes, the clonotypes found in all four sorted-subset donors had higher generation probabilities. Rarefaction of sorted-subset datasets indicated incomplete sequencing despite the large sequencing depth. Pairwise subsampling indicated that sequencing depth was expected to affect the degree of clonotype sharing among donors. Sampling was limited to blood, and TCR repertoires in tissue likely differ from TCR repertoires in blood. Because the study included only a small number of donors, the genetic and exposure-history diversity represented was limited. When a few donors were compared, the shared fraction of clonotypes was about 5.4% for naive CD4, roughly 3.3% for naive CD8, more than 2% for memory CD4, and 0.35% to 0.4% for memory CD8. Naive subsets generally had larger estimated clonotype richness than memory subsets.

The receptor was derived from a man younger than 35 in good health. Some clones in this sample may be carry-over from other donors' samples. The sample taken for sequencing was naive CD4+ T cells from PBMCs. Sample cell subset or site, as interpreted from the label and publication: CD45RA+ positively selected.

CDR3 sequence: CASSLISGFQETQYF. The DNA is as follows: TGTGCCAGCAGCTTGATAAGCGGGTTTCAAGAGACCCAGTACTTC. The rearrangement combines TRBV5-4 with TRBJ2-5, with a weak D call of TRBD2 (6 bases match). Spanning cysteine to phenylalanine, the CDR3 consists of 15 amino acids. Only the CDR3 region is kept as DNA, spanning 45 bases read in frame from base 1. Between the V and J ends, shortened by 1 base and 2 bases respectively, the junction contains 12 bases. The germline V gene (reference sequence) sets CDR1 to SGHNT and CDR2 to YYREEE. With the rest looked up from the reference TRBV5-4 and TRBJ2-5 genes rather than sequenced, the full variable domain is ETGVTQSPTHLIKTRGQQVTLRCSSQSGHNTVSWYQQALGQGPQFIFQYYREEENGRGNFPPRFSGLQFPNYSSELNVNALELDDSALYLCASSLISGFQETQYFGPGTRLLVL.